This note documents a single TCR beta chain sequence. These data come from a study of blood T cell repertoires in COVID-19. Whole-study context: Acute-phase and convalescent COVID-19 samples originated in the United States, Italy and Spain.

The CDR3 contains 16 residues. Germline assignment: CDR1 MGHDK and CDR2 SYGVNS. The trim removed 5 bases at V and 5 bases at J, leaving 13 bases unmatched. Per the authors' pipeline: For nucleated cells, counts were estimated from reference gene primer amplification. Profiling relied on immunoSEQ multiplex PCR, and the TCRdb table lists in-frame clones only, not all of them. V, J and clone size are taken as reported in that table, and D and trimming were inferred from the DNA itself. The data contain 150,000 or so clones, 70% to 90% of them seen just once; the ten biggest clones take up around 2.5%. Sequenced input: peripheral blood. The chain is built from TRBV25-1 and TRBJ2-3; 7 nucleotides line up with TRBD1. The origin of this receptor is a woman in her 70s with acute or convalescent COVID-19. The CDR3 spells CASSSWPGQLGDTQYF. The CDR3 region has the DNA TGTGCCAGCAGTTCTTGGCCGGGACAGTTAGGAGATACGCAGTATTTT. Complete variable domain (other parts from reference TRBV25-1 and TRBJ2-3): EADIYQTPRYLVIGTGKKITLECSQTMGHDKMYWYQQDPGMELHLIHYSYGVNSTEKGDLSSESTVSRIRTEHFPLTLESARPSHTSQYLCASSSWPGQLGDTQYFGPGTRLTVL.